Presented here are 19 T cell receptor beta chains from one specimen sequenced in a study of cytomegalovirus exposure and HLA in healthy donors. PCR involved 60 Vbeta and 13 Jbeta primers. The data were produced by immunoSEQ multiplex PCR, yet TCRdb's version contains in-frame clones alone and is incomplete. The table includes 100,000 or so clones, 76% detected once. Sequenced material: PBMCs. The receptor set was obtained from a man aged 40-50 years in good health and CMV-seropositive.

Points on this clone: A junction end diverges from the germline sequence, so it may reflect a read error. V is TRBV6-5 and J is TRBJ2-6; possible D gene TRBD1, 6 bases. CDR1 is MNHEY, CDR2 SVGAGI, per germline. The length of the CDR3 is 15 residues. As DNA, the CDR3 is TGTGCCAGCAGTGTTTACAGGGCTGGGGCCAACGGCCTGACTTTC. Protein product: CASSVYRAGANGLTF.

The sample holds a few counts of this clone. The chain carries TRBV7-6 and TRBJ2-1; 7 nucleotides align to TRBD1. The germline CDR1 and CDR2 sequences are SGHVS and FNYEAQ. Losses at the gene ends were 5 bases for V and 9 bases for J; bases not matched to a gene: 10. The CDR3 is made up of 14 amino acids. CDR3 bases: TGTGCCAGCAGCCGGTGGGCAGGGGGAAGTGAGCAGTTCTTC. Amino acids: CASSRWAGGSEQFF.

The chain is built from TRBV19 and TRBJ2-3; 12 bases map to TRBD2. The CDR3 runs to 17 residues. The J segment lost 1 base and the V segment lost 6 bases, leaving 8 bases of the junction unmatched. Germline CDR1 and CDR2: LNHDA and SQIVND (reference sequence). The CDR3 loop reads CASRLAGGRVGTDTQYF. CDR3 DNA sequence: TGTGCCAGTAGACTAGCGGGAGGCCGGGTTGGCACAGATACGCAGTATTTT. Looking up the rest from reference TRBV19 and TRBJ2-3 gives the full variable domain: DGGITQSPKYLFRKEGQNVTLSCEQNLNHDAMYWYRQDPGQGLRLIYYSQIVNDFQKGDIAEGYSVSREKKESFPLTVTSAQKNPTAFYLCASRLAGGRVGTDTQYFGPGTRLTVL.

The chain employs TRBV7-8 and TRBJ2-5, with a weak D call TRBD1 (6 bases). V lost 1 base and J lost 5, with 11 bases in between. CDR1 SGHVS and CDR2 FQNEAQ come from the germline V gene. CDR3 length equals 14 residues. Written as DNA, the CDR3 is TGTGCCAGCAGCTTAGGAACAGGGCGGGAGACCCAGTACTTC. Translated, it gives CASSLGTGRETQYF.

V is TRBV5-6 and J is TRBJ1-6; a weak D match, TRBD1 (5 bases). The CDR3 runs to 17 residues. Germline loops: CDR1 SGHDT, CDR2 YYEEEE. V shed 4 bases and J shed 0 bases, with 14 bases lying between them. CDR3 residues: CASSALTGPSYNSPLHF. DNA for the CDR3: TGTGCCAGCAGCGCCTTAACAGGCCCCTCCTATAATTCACCCCTCCACTTT.

The rearrangement links TRBV21-1 to TRBJ1-1. TRBV21-1 is reported as a pseudogene. The CDR3 runs to 16 residues. The CDR3, as DNA: TGTGCCAGCAGCGAAGTAATGTCGGCGGTGGGTACTGAAGCTTTCTTT. This codes for CASSEVMSAVGTEAFF.

V usage is TRBV7-3 and J usage is TRBJ1-2, with 9 nucleotides matching TRBD1. The germline V gene has CDR1 SGHTA and CDR2 FQGTGA. The CDR3 consists of 16 residues. The V segment lost 2 bases and the J segment 7 bases; nucleotides outside the gene matches: 11. The chain's CDR3 is CASSLGGTGTGSGYTF. As DNA, the CDR3 is TGTGCCAGCAGCTTAGGCGGGACAGGGACGGGCAGTGGCTACACCTTC.

The CDR3 loop is CASSFLRETQYF. The DNA for the CDR3 is TGTGCCAGCAGCTTTCTCAGGGAGACCCAGTACTTC. The rearrangement uses TRBV7-2 and TRBJ2-5; D is uncertain. The germline V and J ends were trimmed by 3 bases and 5 bases, with 7 bases remaining between them. Germline V gene sequence: CDR1 SGHTA, CDR2 FQGNSA. CDR3 length: 12 residues.

This chain connects TRBV30 to TRBJ1-6; D is undetermined. V lost 5 bases, J lost 6 bases, and 11 bases lay in between. This CDR3 has 13 residues. The V gene's germline CDR1 is GTSNPN and CDR2 SVGIG (reference sequence). The CDR3 bases are TGTGCCTGGGGGAACGGGGTTAATTCACCCCTCCACTTT. This codes for CAWGNGVNSPLHF. Combining the CDR3 with reference TRBV30 and TRBJ1-6 gives the whole variable domain SQTIHQWPATLVQPVGSPLSLECTVEGTSNPNLYWYRQAAGRGLQLLFYSVGIGQISSEVPQNLSASRPQDRQFILSSKKLLLSDSGFYLCAWGNGVNSPLHFGNGTRLTVT.

CDR3 amino acids: CASSLQGVGEQFF. As DNA, the CDR3 is TGCGCCAGCAGCCTGCAGGGGGTAGGGGAGCAGTTCTTC. The chain combines TRBV5-1 with TRBJ2-1; 7 bases are a match to TRBD1. The CDR3 is made up of 13 amino acids. The junction had 8 bases not matched to a gene; V was cut back by 4 bases and J by 10 bases. Germline V gene lookup returns CDR1 SGHRS and CDR2 YFSETQ.

The chain links TRBV9 to TRBJ2-2; possible D gene TRBD2, 7 bases. The germline CDR1 and CDR2 sequences are SGDLS and YYNGEE. V shed 4 bases and J shed 3 bases, with 19 bases lying between them. CDR3 length: 17 residues. This CDR3 reads CASSPQVRGGDTGELFF. Here the CDR3 DNA reads TGTGCCAGCAGCCCTCAAGTAAGGGGGGGTGACACCGGGGAGCTGTTTTTT.

The rearrangement links TRBV27 to TRBJ1-5; no clear D. V lost 0 bases and J lost 4, with 7 bases in between. This CDR3 region has 14 residues. The germline CDR1 and CDR2 sequences are MNHEY and SMNVEV (reference sequence). The CDR3 region is CASSLSKQNQPQHF. The CDR3 DNA reads TGTGCCAGCAGTTTATCGAAACAGAATCAGCCCCAGCATTTT.

The rearrangement uses TRBV11-3 and TRBJ2-5; 7 bases align to TRBD1. The length of the CDR3 is 14 residues. Trimming removed 5 bases from V and 6 bases from J; junction bases left unmatched: 9. Germline loops: CDR1 SGHNT, CDR2 YENEEA. The CDR3 here is CASSLTGTAQTQYF. In nucleotides, the CDR3 is TGTGCCAGCAGCCTCACGGGGACAGCCCAGACCCAGTACTTC. Variable domain in full (rest from reference TRBV11-3 and TRBJ2-5): EAGVVQSPRYKIIEKKQPVAFWCNPISGHNTLYWYLQNLGQGPELLIRYENEEAVDDSQLPKDRFSAERLKGVDSTLKIQPAELGDSAVYLCASSLTGTAQTQYFGPGTRLLVL.

In its sample, this clone was seen once. The chain joins TRBV28 to TRBJ2-1; 8 bases are a match to TRBD1. This CDR3 contains 15 residues. Unmatched junction bases numbered 7, after V lost 5 bases and J lost 4 bases. The germline gives CDR1 MDHEN, CDR2 SYDVKM. CDR3 region: CASSPQGAGYNEQFF. DNA for the CDR3: TGTGCCAGCAGTCCCCAGGGGGCCGGTTACAATGAGCAGTTCTTC.

This sequence joins TRBV28 and TRBJ2-3; weak D call: TRBD1 (5 bases). The V and J ends lost 3 bases and 3 bases respectively, with 10 bases between them. Germline V gene lookup returns CDR1 MDHEN and CDR2 SYDVKM. The CDR3 is 14 residues long. The CDR3 sequence: CASSFTGGTDTQYF. As DNA, the CDR3 is TGTGCCAGCAGTTTCACAGGTGGGACAGATACGCAGTATTTT.

The chain uses TRBV5-4 and TRBJ1-2; 8 bases are shared with TRBD1. This CDR3 has 15 residues. The J segment lost 7 bases and the V segment lost 4 bases, leaving 12 bases of the junction unmatched. Germline CDR1 SGHNT, CDR2 YYREEE (reference sequence). In DNA, the CDR3 is TGTGCCAGCAGCAAATCCATAGACAGGGGATCTGGCTACACCTTC. It codes for CASSKSIDRGSGYTF.

A remark on this clone: The germline gene is not matched at one end of the junction; a read error may be the cause. The chain is built from TRBV7-2 and TRBJ2-5; D might be TRBD2 (5 bases). This CDR3 region has 13 residues. Germline V gene sequence: CDR1 SGHTA, CDR2 FQGNSA. CDR3 nucleotides: TGTGCCAGCAGCTTATCCCCCACTAGTAATCTCAACTTC. Translation gives CASSLSPTSNLNF.

V is TRBV5-4 and J is TRBJ1-2, with 7 bases that match TRBD1. The CDR3 is 14 amino acids. The trim removed 3 bases at V and 5 bases at J, leaving 7 bases unmatched. Germline CDR1 reads SGHNT; CDR2 reads YYREEE (reference sequence). The CDR3 DNA follows: TGTGCCAGCAGCTGGGCCGGGACAGAGTATGGCTACACCTTC. Its protein product is CASSWAGTEYGYTF.

This clone was observed a few times. The rearrangement uses TRBV11-1 and TRBJ1-3; D unclear. The germline V gene has CDR1 SGHAT and CDR2 FQDESV (reference sequence). V was cut by 5 bases and J by 0 bases, with 14 bases left in between. This CDR3 has 16 residues. CDR3 loop: CASSAAGRFSGNTIYF. The CDR3 DNA is TGTGCCAGCAGCGCCGCCGGGAGGTTCTCTGGAAACACCATATATTTT.